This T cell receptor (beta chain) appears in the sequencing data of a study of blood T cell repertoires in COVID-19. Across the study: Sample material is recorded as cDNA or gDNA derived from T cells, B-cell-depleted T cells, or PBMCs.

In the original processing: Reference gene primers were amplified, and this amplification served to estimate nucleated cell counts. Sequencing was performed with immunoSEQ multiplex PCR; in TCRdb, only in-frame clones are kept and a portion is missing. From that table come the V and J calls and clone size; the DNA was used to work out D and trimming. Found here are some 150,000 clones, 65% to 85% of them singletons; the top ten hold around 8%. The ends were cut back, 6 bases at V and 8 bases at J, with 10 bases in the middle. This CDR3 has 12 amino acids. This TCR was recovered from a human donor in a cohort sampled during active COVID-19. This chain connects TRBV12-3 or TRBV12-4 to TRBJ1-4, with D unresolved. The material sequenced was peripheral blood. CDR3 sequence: CASSEIVEKLFF. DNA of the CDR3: TGTGCCAGCAGCGAGATCGTAGAAAAACTGTTTTTT.